Following are 30 T cell receptor beta chains from one sample sequenced in a study of cytomegalovirus exposure and HLA in healthy donors. Use of 60 Vbeta and 13 Jbeta primers characterized the PCR. Profiled with immunoSEQ multiplex PCR; TCRdb holds only in-frame clones, not every one. Of more than 110,000 clones in the sample, around 83% were seen once. The sample taken for sequencing was PBMCs. The receptors originated from a male donor in good health and CMV-seropositive.

V usage is TRBV7-9 and J usage is TRBJ2-7; the match to TRBD1 covers 10 bases. The CDR3 covers 14 residues. Germline V lookup: CDR1 SEHNR, CDR2 FQNEAQ (reference sequence). V lost 1 base, J lost 5 bases, and 2 bases stayed unmatched. For the CDR3, the DNA is TGTGCCAGCAGCTTAGAGGACAGGGGGAACGAGCAGTACTTC. Translating gives CASSLEDRGNEQYF.

This chain uses TRBV7-9 with TRBJ1-4; the match to TRBD1 covers 9 bases. The germline V gene has CDR1 SEHNR and CDR2 FQNEAQ (reference sequence). CDR3 length: 16 amino acids. V lost 5 bases and J lost 4; bases outside the gene matches: 8. CDR3 DNA: TGTGCCAGCAGCGACACGACAGGGGGAGATAATGAAAAACTGTTTTTT. Its protein product is CASSDTTGGDNEKLFF.

This clone was seen a few times. The chain carries TRBV7-8 and TRBJ1-6; 7 nucleotides match TRBD1. The CDR3 is 16 residues long. V lost 5 bases and J lost 3; bases outside the gene matches: 7. Germline CDR1 is SGHVS and CDR2 is FQNEAQ. The CDR3: CASSPTGVSYNSPLHF. The CDR3 DNA follows: TGTGCCAGCAGCCCAACAGGGGTCAGCTATAATTCACCCCTCCACTTT. The whole variable domain, filled in from reference TRBV7-8 and TRBJ1-6, reads GAGVSQSPRYKVAKRGQDVALRCDPISGHVSLFWYQQALGQGPEFLTYFQNEAQLDKSGLPSDRFFAERPEGSVSTLKIQRTQQEDSAVYLCASSPTGVSYNSPLHFGNGTRLTVT.

V gene TRBV7-9 combines with J gene TRBJ1-3; D call uncertain. V was cut by 5 bases and J by 0 bases, with 5 bases left in between. This CDR3 spans 13 amino acids. CDR1 is SEHNR, CDR2 FQNEAQ, per germline (reference sequence). The CDR3 here is CASSRDSGNTIYF. The DNA of the CDR3 is TGTGCCAGCAGCCGGGACTCTGGAAACACCATATATTTT.

The chain links TRBV5-6 to TRBJ1-2, with a weak D call TRBD1 (6 bases). The germline V gene encodes CDR1 SGHDT and CDR2 YYEEEE. With 0 bases removed from V and 4 bases from J, the gap between germline ends came to 10 bases. This CDR3 contains 14 residues. CDR3 bases: TGTGCCAGCAGCTTGGGCCAGGGGTCCTATGGCTACACCTTC. Its translation: CASSLGQGSYGYTF.

The CDR3 DNA sequence: TGTGCCAGCAGTTTGGAGGGGGCAGGGGGCAACGAGCAGTACTTC. Translated: CASSLEGAGGNEQYF. The chain recombines TRBV28 with TRBJ2-7; 8 nucleotides align to TRBD1. The CDR3 length is 15 residues. V shed 3 bases, J shed 5 bases, and the junction held 9 bases outside the gene matches. CDR1 and CDR2 from the germline V gene are MDHEN and SYDVKM.

This chain joins TRBV27 and TRBJ2-3, with D possibly matching TRBD1 (6 bases). CDR3 length equals 15 residues. The germline V and J ends were trimmed by 3 bases and 0 bases, with 10 bases remaining between them. The V gene's germline CDR1 is MNHEY and CDR2 SMNVEV (reference sequence). CDR3 DNA: TGTGCCAGCAGTTTGATTCAGGGGAGCACAGATACGCAGTATTTT. Translating it yields CASSLIQGSTDTQYF.

Only a few counts were recorded for this clone. This sequence joins TRBV9 and TRBJ2-7, with TRBD1 as a possible D gene (6 bases). This CDR3 region has 14 residues. The V end lost 4 bases, the J end lost 4 bases, and 15 bases lay between the germline ends. CDR1 is SGDLS, CDR2 YYNGEE, per germline. The CDR3 is CASSPSGVGYEQYF. The DNA for the CDR3 is TGTGCCAGCAGCCCATCAGGGGTTGGGTACGAGCAGTACTTC. The full variable domain, in which reference TRBV9 and TRBJ2-7 provide the parts outside the CDR3, is DSGVTQTPKHLITATGQRVTLRCSPRSGDLSVYWYQQSLDQGLQFLIQYYNGEERAKGNILERFSAQQFPDLHSELNLSSLELGDSALYFCASSPSGVGYEQYFGPGTRLTVT.

The rearrangement links TRBV18 to TRBJ2-7; D gene ambiguous. The CDR3 is made up of 12 amino acids. The V gene lost 2 bases and the J gene lost 4 bases, with 6 bases spanning the gap. Germline V gene lookup returns CDR1 KGHSH and CDR2 LQKENI. In nucleotides, the CDR3 is TGTGCCAGCTCACCAGCCGGGTACGAGCAGTACTTC. This encodes CASSPAGYEQYF.

The CDR3 loop is CASTGGAENSDTQYF. The CDR3 bases are TGTGCCAGCACCGGAGGAGCGGAAAACTCAGATACGCAGTATTTT. The chain is built from TRBV28 and TRBJ2-3; a possible D gene is TRBD2 (5 bases). Per the germline V gene, CDR1 is MDHEN and CDR2 is SYDVKM. This CDR3 has 15 amino acids. V was trimmed by 7 bases and J by 4 bases, leaving 18 bases between them. Using reference TRBV28 and TRBJ2-3 for the parts outside the CDR3, the full variable domain is DVKVTQSSRYLVKRTGEKVFLECVQDMDHENMFWYRQDPGLGLRLIYFSYDVKMKEKGDIPEGYSVSREKKERFSLILESASTNQTSMYLCASTGGAENSDTQYFGPGTRLTVL.

The chain carries TRBV11-2 and TRBJ1-1; D remains unclear. Trimming took off 1 base at V and 1 base at J, with 7 bases between the two ends. The CDR3 covers 14 residues. From germline, CDR1 is SGHAT and CDR2 FQNNGV. CDR3 sequence (DNA): TGTGCCAGCAGCTTAGTCAGACAGAACACTGAAGCTTTCTTT. It translates to CASSLVRQNTEAFF.

The chain has TRBV5-6 and TRBJ1-5; D is perhaps TRBD1 (5 bases). This CDR3 has 14 amino acids. Germline-derived CDR1 and CDR2 are SGHDT and YYEEEE. Deletions cut 4 bases from V and 0 bases from J, with 8 bases between. CDR3 coding DNA: TGTGCCAGCAGCCTAGGGGTTAGCAATCAGCCCCAGCATTTT. This translates into CASSLGVSNQPQHF.

The chain links TRBV9 to TRBJ1-5; D is unresolved. In germline, CDR1 is SGDLS, CDR2 YYNGEE. The CDR3 spans 13 residues. V was cut by 7 bases and J by 0 bases, with 8 bases left in between. The chain's CDR3 is CASSRDSNQPQHF. DNA for the CDR3: TGTGCCAGCTCGAGAGATAGCAATCAGCCCCAGCATTTT.

J is TRBJ2-5 and V is TRBV7-9; the D is unclear. This CDR3 comprises 12 residues. Germline V lookup: CDR1 SEHNR, CDR2 FQNEAQ (reference sequence). Trimming left V 5 bases short and J 5 bases short, with 9 bases between. CDR3 sequence (DNA): TGTGCCAGCAGCAACAACCGTGAGACCCAGTACTTC. Translating it yields CASSNNRETQYF.

V is TRBV29-1 and J is TRBJ2-5, with 9 bases aligning to TRBD2. CDR3 length equals 13 residues. Germline loops: CDR1 SQVTM, CDR2 ANQGSEA. After removal of 4 bases from V and 11 bases from J, the junction contained 11 bases not matched to a gene. The CDR3 region is CSVVIAGASEQYF. CDR3 nucleotide sequence: TGCAGCGTTGTTATAGCGGGAGCAAGTGAGCAGTACTTC.

The chain recombines TRBV4-1 with TRBJ1-6, with D tentatively TRBD1 (6 bases). Germline loops: CDR1 MGHRA, CDR2 YSYEKL. Trimming took off 0 bases at V and 6 bases at J, with 15 bases between the two ends. The CDR3 loop spans 17 amino acids. The chain's CDR3 is CASSQDRARGANSPLHF. The CDR3 bases are TGCGCCAGCAGCCAAGATCGGGCCAGGGGTGCTAATTCACCCCTCCACTTT.

CDR3 loop: CSVEDLTSDTGELFF. The DNA for the CDR3 is TGCAGCGTTGAAGATCTGACTAGCGATACCGGGGAGCTGTTTTTT. This chain uses TRBV29-1 with TRBJ2-2, with 8 positions matching TRBD2. V trimming: 0 bases; J trimming: 5 bases; junction bases outside the gene matches: 5. This CDR3 comprises 15 residues. Germline loops: CDR1 SQVTM, CDR2 ANQGSEA.

As to this clone: Germline and junction disagree at one end, which may indicate a read error. The chain recombines TRBV7-9 with TRBJ2-2; D perhaps matches TRBD1 (6 bases). This CDR3 is 12 amino acids long. The germline V gene encodes CDR1 SEHNR and CDR2 FQNEAQ (reference sequence). The CDR3 DNA is TGTTCCAGCAGGAACAGGGACGGGGAGCTGTTTTTT. Its translation: CSSRNRDGELFF.

The DNA of the CDR3 is TGCGCCAGTCAAGTAGCGGGAGGGCCGGAGGAGACCCAGTACTTC. Amino acids: CASQVAGGPEETQYF. This chain connects TRBV5-1 to TRBJ2-5, with 11 bases identical to TRBD2. The germline gives CDR1 SGHRS, CDR2 YFSETQ. Losses at the gene ends were 8 bases for V and 5 bases for J; bases not matched to a gene: 11. The CDR3 runs to 15 residues. Complete variable domain (other parts from reference TRBV5-1 and TRBJ2-5): KAGVTQTPRYLIKTRGQQVTLSCSPISGHRSVSWYQQTPGQGLQFLFEYFSETQRNKGNFPGRFSGRQFSNSRSEMNVSTLELGDSALYLCASQVAGGPEETQYFGPGTRLLVL.

The chain is built from TRBV7-2 and TRBJ2-3; no firm D call. This CDR3 spans 16 amino acids. V gave up 3 bases and J gave up 0 bases, with 13 bases separating them. Germline CDR1 is SGHTA and CDR2 is FQGNSA. CDR3 region: CASSFWSRSSTDTQYF. DNA of the CDR3: TGTGCCAGCAGCTTTTGGTCTCGAAGCAGCACAGATACGCAGTATTTT.

Turning to this clone: The limits of the CDR3 on the DNA are not certain, so only TCRdb's listed CDR3 is given. CDR3 residues: CASSVGQGSFLFF. The V and J genes are TRBV9 and TRBJ1-1; the D segment call TRBD1 is taken from the table without a DNA check. The CDR3 spans 13 amino acids, including both terminal residues. Germline CDR1 reads SGDLS; CDR2 reads YYNGEE.

The chain has TRBV28 and TRBJ2-7; D is ambiguous. Trimming pared 2 bases from V and 2 bases from J, leaving 7 bases between. Germline CDR1 reads MDHEN; CDR2 reads SYDVKM. CDR3 length: 13 amino acids. The DNA of the CDR3 is TGTGCCAGCAGTTTAGCGGCAGCCTACGAGCAGTACTTC. Its translation is CASSLAAAYEQYF.

The chain uses TRBV7-2 and TRBJ1-5; D not certain. Trimming stripped 4 bases from V and 7 bases from J, with 11 bases between. The CDR3 contains 13 residues. The germline V gene has CDR1 SGHTA and CDR2 FQGNSA. In nucleotides, the CDR3 is TGTGCCAGCAGCTCCACCGGGGTGCAGCCCCAGCATTTT. The encoded protein is CASSSTGVQPQHF.

The sample holds one count of this clone. This chain joins TRBV7-2 and TRBJ2-6, with no clear D. The V gene lost 2 bases and the J gene lost 3 bases, with 2 bases spanning the gap. Germline V gene data show CDR1 as SGHTA and CDR2 as FQGNSA. The CDR3 is 13 amino acids. The CDR3 DNA reads TGTGCCAGCAGCTTACGTGGGGCCAACGTCCTGACTTTC. Translated: CASSLRGANVLTF. Drawing the rest from reference TRBV7-2 and TRBJ2-6, the complete variable domain is GAGVSQSPSNKVTEKGKDVELRCDPISGHTALYWYRQSLGQGLEFLIYFQGNSAPDKSGLPSDRFSAERTGGSVSTLTIQRTQQEDSAVYLCASSLRGANVLTFGAGSRLTVL.

This chain joins TRBV6-5 and TRBJ1-2, with D possibly being TRBD1 (6 bases). Germline V gene sequence: CDR1 MNHEY, CDR2 SVGAGI. Trimming stripped 10 bases from V and 6 bases from J, with 15 bases between. This CDR3 is 12 amino acids long. CDR3 nucleotide sequence: TGTGCCACACAGGGTTATCTTAATGGCTACACCTTC. It specifies CATQGYLNGYTF.

The rearrangement joins TRBV9 to TRBJ2-1, with a weak D call TRBD1 (5 bases). This CDR3 has 14 amino acids. Germline CDR1 is SGDLS and CDR2 is YYNGEE. Trimming shortened V by 0 bases and J by 5 bases, and 9 bases separated the two germline ends. The CDR3 sequence: CASSVEGIDNEQFF. The DNA for the CDR3 is TGTGCCAGCAGCGTAGAGGGGATTGACAATGAGCAGTTCTTC.

Here the CDR3 reads CATSARGQGSTGELFF. In DNA, the CDR3 is TGTGCCACCTCCGCCAGGGGACAGGGGAGCACCGGGGAGCTGTTTTTT. The V and J genes are TRBV10-3 and TRBJ2-2; 10 bases agree with TRBD1. Germline values: CDR1 ENHRY, CDR2 SYGVKD. After removal of 10 bases from V and 4 bases from J, the junction contained 12 bases not matched to a gene. There are 16 residues in the CDR3.

This clone turned up a few times. At one boundary the junction diverges from the germline segment, which might be a read error. This sequence joins TRBV7-7 and TRBJ2-2, with D hard to call. Germline V gives CDR1 SSHAT, CDR2 FNYEAQ (reference sequence). This CDR3 region has 14 residues. In nucleotides, the CDR3 is TGTGCTAGCAGCTCCTTTATATACACCGGGGAGCTGTTTTTT. Translation: CASSSFIYTGELFF.

This clone occurred once. The CDR3 DNA reads TGTGCCAGCAGTTCCGCTAGCGGCAACTCCTACAATGAGCAGTTCTTC. Translating it yields CASSSASGNSYNEQFF. The chain uses TRBV28 and TRBJ2-1; TRBD2 agrees at 7 bases. The CDR3 covers 16 residues. The junction had 6 bases not matched to a gene; V was cut back by 4 bases and J by 0 bases. The V gene's germline CDR1 is MDHEN and CDR2 SYDVKM. The full variable domain, with the rest looked up from reference TRBV28 and TRBJ2-1, is DVKVTQSSRYLVKRTGEKVFLECVQDMDHENMFWYRQDPGLGLRLIYFSYDVKMKEKGDIPEGYSVSREKKERFSLILESASTNQTSMYLCASSSASGNSYNEQFFGPGTRLTVL.

DNA for the CDR3: TGTGCCAGCAGGGACGGACTTGGCGGGACTGAAGCTTTCTTT. The encoded protein is CASRDGLGGTEAFF. The chain recombines TRBV5-6 with TRBJ1-1; D is undetermined. CDR3 length: 14 residues. Germline V CDR1 and CDR2: SGHDT, YYEEEE. V lost 5 bases, J lost 5 bases, and 16 bases lay in between.